This T cell receptor beta chain is drawn from a study of beta chain features in type 1 diabetes. Isolated RNA was reverse transcribed in full, so expressed TCRB transcripts were sequenced. Repertoires were generated with immunoSEQ multiplex PCR, while TCRdb's copy carries only in-frame clones and drops some. This table holds around 400,000 clones, less than 15% found once. V was pared by 2 bases and J by 0 bases, with 11 bases of the junction left unmatched. The germline V gene encodes CDR1 GTSNPN and CDR2 SVGIG (reference sequence). The CDR3 totals 17 residues. The clonotype comes from a woman under 30 in good health. The sample taken for sequencing was naive CD4+ T cells from blood. The chain uses TRBV30 and TRBJ2-3, with 7 bases identical to TRBD2. As DNA, the CDR3 is TGTGCCTGGAGTCACGGGAGGACCTCTTCTAGCACAGATACGCAGTATTTT. Protein sequence: CAWSHGRTSSSTDTQYF.